This paragraph covers one TCR beta chain sequence. The data stem from a study of blood T cell repertoires in COVID-19. Study details: Samples taken during acute and convalescent COVID-19 were collected in the United States, Italy and Spain.

Sequencing was performed with immunoSEQ multiplex PCR; in TCRdb, only in-frame clones are kept and a portion is missing. Of roughly 130,000 clones in the sample, about 86% were seen once. Recruitment covered over 20 US areas and drew participants whose ages spanned roughly 18 to 100 years. Cohort assignment relied on participant-reported clinical history. Recovered status applied to Cohort 3 donors who had two consecutive negative PCRs. It also applied to those with clearance or with symptom resolution. The V segment lost 3 bases and the J segment 6 bases; nucleotides outside the gene matches: 4. The CDR3 extends over 15 amino acids. The germline V gene encodes CDR1 LNHDA and CDR2 SQIVND (reference sequence).

This clonotype originated in a woman in her 50s who had recovered from COVID-19. The V call is TRBV19, the J call TRBJ1-5; TRBD1 agrees at 11 bases. The sample consisted of PBMCs or T cells enriched from blood (not recorded which). The CDR3 DNA is TGTGCCAGTAGTATTGGACAGGGGGCTGGTCAGCCCCAGCATTTT. Amino acid sequence: CASSIGQGAGQPQHF.